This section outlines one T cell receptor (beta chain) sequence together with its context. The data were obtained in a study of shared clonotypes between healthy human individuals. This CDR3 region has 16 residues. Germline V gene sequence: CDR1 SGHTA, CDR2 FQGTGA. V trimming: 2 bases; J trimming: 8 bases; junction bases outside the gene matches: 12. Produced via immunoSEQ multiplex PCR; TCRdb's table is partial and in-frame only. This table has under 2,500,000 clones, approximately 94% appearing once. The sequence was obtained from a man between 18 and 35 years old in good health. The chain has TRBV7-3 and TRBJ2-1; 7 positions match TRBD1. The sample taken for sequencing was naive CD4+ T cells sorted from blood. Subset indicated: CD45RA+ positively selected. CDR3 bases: TGTGCCAGCAGCTTAGGTGCTCCAACTCAGGGGGATGAGCAGTTCTTC. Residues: CASSLGAPTQGDEQFF.